Each of the 19 T cell receptor beta chains below was sequenced from the same sample in a study of T cells in Graves' hyperthyroidism and ophthalmopathy. Amplification targeted TCR beta CDR3 regions from RNA transcripts. First-round RT-PCR with HTBI primers amplified the TCR CDR3 region. One entry per CDR3 protein, called by TCRdb with MiXCR from the multiplex PCR reads. The sample contains over 650,000 distinct CDR3 sequences, just under 45% of which appear only once. Input material: peripheral blood or thyroid tissue (not recorded which). The receptors originated from an adult man with Graves' disease, either hyperthyroidism or ophthalmopathy (not recorded which).

This clonotype has only a few counts. At one end, the junction sequence differs from germline, possibly due to a read error. The chain joins TRBV7-9 to TRBJ1-4, with TRBD1 matching over 7 bases. Germline V CDR1 and CDR2: SEHNR, FQNEAQ (reference sequence). The CDR3 sequence is 15 residues long. CDR3 DNA sequence: TGCGCCAGCAGCCAGGGGGACACGAAGAATGAAAAACTGTTTTTT. It codes for CASSQGDTKNEKLFF.

V usage is TRBV12-3 or TRBV12-4 and J usage is TRBJ1-2, with TRBD1 identical over 10 bases. J lost 8 bases, V lost 4 bases, and 7 bases had no gene match. This CDR3 has 14 residues. The CDR3 loop reads CASSSGDRGLGYTF. The DNA of the CDR3 is TGTGCCAGCAGTTCCGGAGACAGGGGGCTAGGCTACACCTTC.

This chain uses TRBV5-1 with TRBJ1-1, with 7 bases that match TRBD1. J was trimmed by 0 bases and V by 4 bases; bases with no gene match: 6. CDR3 length: 15 residues. CDR1 and CDR2 from the germline V gene are SGHRS and YFSETQ. CDR3 loop: CASSGRRGLNTEAFF. Here the CDR3 DNA reads TGCGCCAGCAGCGGGCGCAGGGGGTTGAACACTGAAGCTTTCTTT.

V usage is TRBV19 and J usage is TRBJ1-1; D call uncertain. The V gene's germline CDR1 is LNHDA and CDR2 SQIVND (reference sequence). This CDR3 is built from 12 residues. With 8 bases removed from V and 5 bases from J, the gap between germline ends came to 12 bases. The CDR3 loop reads CASGERGTEAFF. The CDR3 coding sequence is TGTGCCAGTGGCGAGCGGGGAACTGAAGCTTTCTTT.

This rearrangement joins TRBV7-3 to TRBJ2-7; D is possibly TRBD2 (7 bases). The CDR3 spans 15 residues. V lost 5 bases and J lost 3, with 17 bases in between. CDR1 is SGHTA, CDR2 FQGTGA, per germline. CDR3 residues: CASSQEGGADYEQYF. The CDR3 region has the DNA TGTGCCAGCAGCCAAGAGGGGGGGGCTGACTACGAGCAGTACTTC.

The chain is built from TRBV7-9 and TRBJ1-1, with D tentatively TRBD1 (6 bases). The CDR3 contains 16 residues. Germline loops: CDR1 SEHNR, CDR2 FQNEAQ (reference sequence). Trimming pared 7 bases from V and 3 bases from J, leaving 21 bases between. This CDR3 reads CASNRVGGLGDTEAFF. In DNA, the CDR3 is TGTGCCAGCAACCGAGTGGGGGGGCTAGGGGACACTGAAGCTTTCTTT.

The J gene is TRBJ2-7, the V gene TRBV7-2, with D possibly being TRBD2 (5 bases). This CDR3 comprises 15 residues. Germline CDR1 and CDR2: SGHTA and FQGNSA. The V end was cut by 3 bases, the J end by 2 bases, with 14 bases between. CDR3: CASSFGLGVPYEQYF. The CDR3 nucleotides are TGTGCCAGCAGCTTCGGCCTCGGGGTTCCCTACGAGCAGTACTTC.

This clonotype was observed at least ten times. This chain joins TRBV5-6 and TRBJ2-7; TRBD1 is a possible D gene (5 bases). The CDR3 runs to 14 residues. Germline CDR1 and CDR2: SGHDT and YYEEEE. V was shortened by 2 bases and J by 1 base, with 10 bases between the two germline ends. The CDR3 loop reads CASSFRQGSYEQYF. As DNA, the CDR3 is TGTGCCAGCAGCTTCAGGCAGGGATCCTACGAGCAGTACTTC. Full variable domain (rest looked up from reference TRBV5-6 and TRBJ2-7): DAGVTQSPTHLIKTRGQQVTLRCSPKSGHDTVSWYQQALGQGPQFIFQYYEEEERQRGNFPDRFSGHQFPNYSSELNVNALLLGDSALYLCASSFRQGSYEQYFGPGTRLTVT.

This clonotype was observed many times. This sequence joins TRBV10-3 and TRBJ1-1; TRBD1 matches 10 bases. J lost 3 bases, V lost 6 bases, and 4 bases had no gene match. The CDR3 has 14 amino acids. Per germline, CDR1 ENHRY and CDR2 SYGVKD. CDR3 nucleotides: TGTGCCATCAGGGACAGGGGGGATTACACTGAAGCTTTCTTT. It is translated as CAIRDRGDYTEAFF.

In its sample, this clonotype was seen a few times. This chain links TRBV14 with TRBJ2-6; TRBD2 matches 10 bases. Germline V lookup: CDR1 SGHDN, CDR2 FVKESK. The CDR3 has 19 amino acids. The J segment lost 2 bases and the V segment lost 5 bases, leaving 12 bases of the junction unmatched. DNA of the CDR3: TGTGCCAGCAGCTCATCCGTAGCGGGGGGAATGACTGGGGCCAACGTCCTGACTTTC. This codes for CASSSSVAGGMTGANVLTF.

Ten or more counts support this clonotype. This rearrangement joins TRBV29-1 to TRBJ1-1; D uncertain. The CDR3 runs 11 residues. Germline CDR1 is SQVTM and CDR2 is ANQGSEA. Trimming stripped 4 bases from V and 7 bases from J, with 10 bases between. CDR3 sequence reads: CSVAGYLEAFF. The CDR3 DNA is TGCAGCGTTGCTGGATACCTTGAAGCTTTCTTT.

This clonotype showed up just a few times. This chain connects TRBV7-9 to TRBJ2-5; D is ambiguous. V dropped 2 bases and J dropped 1 base, with 8 bases sitting between them. This CDR3 spans 14 amino acids. CDR1 is SEHNR and CDR2 is FQNEAQ in the germline V gene (reference sequence). CDR3 sequence reads: CASSLRRSQETQYF. In nucleotides, the CDR3 is TGTGCCAGCAGCTTAAGGCGAAGCCAAGAGACCCAGTACTTC.

This rearrangement joins TRBV2 to TRBJ1-5; D remains ambiguous. V was shortened by 6 bases and J by 3 bases, with 12 bases between the two germline ends. This CDR3 spans 14 amino acids. Per germline, CDR1 SNHLY and CDR2 FYNNEI. As DNA, the CDR3 is TGTGCCAGCAGAGATCGGGGTGACAATCAGCCCCAGCATTTT. Translation: CASRDRGDNQPQHF.

V and J are TRBV20-1 and TRBJ2-5; 12 bases are a match to TRBD2. CDR1 DFQATT and CDR2 SNEGSKA come from the germline V gene (reference sequence). V was clipped by 5 bases and J by 2 bases; unmatched bases: 9. This CDR3 region has 16 residues. This chain's CDR3 is CSAPLAGGLRQETQYF. The DNA for the CDR3 is TGCAGTGCTCCCCTAGCGGGGGGGCTCCGTCAAGAGACCCAGTACTTC.

At least ten counts were recorded for this clonotype. The genes are TRBV6-6 and TRBJ1-2; 11 bases align to TRBD1. J lost 2 bases, V lost 10 bases, and 12 bases had no gene match. Germline V gives CDR1 MNHNY, CDR2 SVGAGI (reference sequence). The CDR3 sequence is 16 residues long. CDR3 region: CAISRFGQGANYGYTF. The CDR3 region has the DNA TGTGCCATCTCTCGGTTTGGACAGGGGGCCAACTATGGCTACACCTTC.

This chain connects TRBV7-2 to TRBJ1-1, with D hard to call. Germline loops: CDR1 SGHTA, CDR2 FQGNSA. This CDR3 is 14 amino acids long. The ends were cut back, 0 bases at V and 3 bases at J, with 8 bases in the middle. The CDR3 nucleotides read TGTGCCAGCAGCTTAGCGCTCAGTCACACTGAAGCTTTCTTT. This translates into CASSLALSHTEAFF.

The V call is TRBV15, the J call TRBJ2-5; unclear D gene. The germline V gene has CDR1 LNHNV and CDR2 YYDKDF (reference sequence). This CDR3 spans 14 amino acids. Trimming left V 0 bases short and J 5 bases short, with 10 bases between. DNA for the CDR3: TGTGCCACCAGCAGAGACGAGTCTGGGGAGACCCAGTACTTC. This encodes CATSRDESGETQYF.

This sequence joins TRBV20-1 and TRBJ1-1, with 8 positions matching TRBD1. Germline V lookup: CDR1 DFQATT, CDR2 SNEGSKA (reference sequence). CDR3 size: 13 residues. J lost 3 bases, V lost 7 bases, and 7 bases had no gene match. For the CDR3, the DNA is TGCAGTGAAAGCAGGGGGCGGGACACTGAAGCTTTCTTT. Its protein is CSESRGRDTEAFF.

V is TRBV2 and J is TRBJ1-2, with D maybe TRBD1 (6 bases). The CDR3 loop spans 13 amino acids. The V end was cut by 6 bases, the J end by 5 bases, with 13 bases between. The germline gives CDR1 SNHLY, CDR2 FYNNEI. This CDR3 reads CASSRDNPYGYTF. CDR3 nucleotides: TGTGCCAGCAGCCGGGACAACCCTTATGGCTACACCTTC.